Below are 13 T cell receptor beta chains sequenced from a single sample in a study of blood T cells in healthy people across ages. A second PCR of 7 to 11 cycles used a sample-barcoded 5' primer and a J-beta primer mix. Using its own MiXCR run on the 5' RACE reads, TCRdb lists one record per CDR3 protein. Found here are just under 750,000 distinct CDR3 sequences, 20% to 25% of them singletons; the top ten hold roughly a fifth. The specimen was blood. These receptors were obtained from a man aged 65-85 years in good health.

CDR3 in amino acids: CSARPKADTQYF. CDR3 nucleotides: TGCAGTGCTAGGCCCAAGGCAGATACGCAGTATTTT. The rearrangement uses TRBV20-1 and TRBJ2-3; D remains ambiguous. V lost 3 bases and J 4 bases, leaving 8 bases between the germline ends. The CDR3 length is 12 residues. The germline V gene has CDR1 DFQATT and CDR2 SNEGSKA (reference sequence).

This clonotype was observed a few times. The rearrangement joins TRBV7-3 to TRBJ2-3; 12 bases agree with TRBD2. J was trimmed by 5 bases and V by 5 bases; bases with no gene match: 17. The CDR3 totals 19 residues. The germline V gene has CDR1 SGHTA and CDR2 FQGTGA. The CDR3 nucleotides are TGTGCCAGCAGCCCTCCGACTAGCGGGAGTATCACGGATGTAGATACGCAGTATTTT. This sequence encodes CASSPPTSGSITDVDTQYF.

This clonotype was recorded a few times. For the CDR3, the DNA is TGTGCCAGCAGTTTCCCAGGGTTGGGGAACTATGGCTACACCTTC. Amino acids: CASSFPGLGNYGYTF. The chain recombines TRBV12-3 or TRBV12-4 with TRBJ1-2, with D perhaps TRBD1 (5 bases). V lost 3 bases and J 2 bases, leaving 13 bases between the germline ends. The CDR3 runs 15 residues.

The chain combines TRBV20-1 with TRBJ1-1, with D unclear. Germline V gives CDR1 DFQATT, CDR2 SNEGSKA (reference sequence). There are 13 residues in the CDR3. Trimming removed 2 bases at V and 5 bases at J, with 12 bases between. CDR3 nucleotides: TGCAGTGCTAGAACGGGGATTGGGACTGAAGCTTTCTTT. Its translation: CSARTGIGTEAFF.

This clonotype was counted a few times. CDR3 in amino acids: CAWSDSNQPQHF. The CDR3 region has the DNA TGTGCCTGGAGCGATAGCAATCAGCCCCAGCATTTT. The chain uses TRBV30 and TRBJ1-5; D call uncertain. Germline V gives CDR1 GTSNPN, CDR2 SVGIG (reference sequence). CDR3 length: 12 residues. The germline V and J ends were trimmed by 3 bases and 0 bases, with 3 bases remaining between them.

This clonotype has a count of ten or more. The genes are TRBV6-6 and TRBJ2-4; D is perhaps TRBD1 (6 bases). CDR1 MNHNY and CDR2 SVGAGI come from the germline V gene (reference sequence). The CDR3 runs 12 residues. The germline V and J ends were trimmed by 5 bases and 6 bases, with 8 bases remaining between them. The CDR3, as DNA: TGTGCCAGCAGTCAGGACAGAAACATTCAGTACTTC. As protein: CASSQDRNIQYF.

In its sample, this clonotype was seen a few times. V is TRBV19 and J is TRBJ2-2, with a possible D match to TRBD2 (7 bases). This CDR3 is built from 12 residues. V was shortened by 11 bases and J by 5 bases, with 12 bases between the two germline ends. Germline lookup yields CDR1 LNHDA and CDR2 SQIVND (reference sequence). CDR3 nucleotide sequence: TGTGCCCTCAAGGGGGGGACCGGGGAGCTGTTTTTT. Amino acids: CALKGGTGELFF.

This clonotype was seen only a few times. This chain connects TRBV18 to TRBJ2-5, with unresolved D. The DNA end is more similar to TRBJ2-7, so the J call may be wrong. CDR1 and CDR2 from the germline V gene are KGHSH and LQKENI. This CDR3 region has 13 residues. CDR3 residues: CASSPRNRDEQYF. The DNA of the CDR3 is TGTGCCAGCTCACCACGTAACCGTGACGAGCAGTACTTC.

The chain couples TRBV2 to TRBJ2-5, with 9 bases aligning to TRBD2. The DNA end is more similar to TRBJ2-7, so the J call may be wrong. This CDR3 has 13 residues. Germline lookup yields CDR1 SNHLY and CDR2 FYNNEI. Here the CDR3 reads CASKRGDLYEQYF. CDR3 sequence (DNA): TGTGCCAGCAAGCGGGGGGACCTCTACGAGCAGTACTTC.

This clonotype has just a few counts. The chain links TRBV3-1 to TRBJ2-5; D unresolved. Trimming removed 1 base from V and 5 bases from J, with 11 bases in between. Germline V CDR1 and CDR2: LGHDT, YNNKEL (reference sequence). The CDR3 has 14 residues. CDR3 nucleotide sequence: TGTGCCAGCAGCCAAGGAGGTCTAGGGGAGACCCAGTACTTC. Translated, it gives CASSQGGLGETQYF.

V usage is TRBV10-3 and J usage is TRBJ2-3; perhaps TRBD1 as D (5 bases). This CDR3 comprises 14 residues. In germline, CDR1 is ENHRY, CDR2 SYGVKD. V was trimmed by 4 bases and J by 2 bases, leaving 10 bases between them. The CDR3 sequence: CAISGDRITDTQYF. The CDR3 DNA reads TGTGCCATCAGTGGAGACAGAATCACAGATACGCAGTATTTT.

This clonotype turned up a few times. The chain has TRBV12-3 or TRBV12-4 and TRBJ2-5; TRBD2 is a possible D gene (5 bases). The J call could be wrong; TRBJ2-1 is a better fit for the DNA end. This CDR3 comprises 11 residues. Here the CDR3 reads CASSQVAEQFF. In DNA, the CDR3 is TGTGCCAGCAGCCAGGTAGCGGAGCAGTTCTTC.

The chain recombines TRBV14 with TRBJ2-5; 7 nucleotides agree with TRBD1. Matching the DNA end better, TRBJ2-7 makes the J call doubtful. The CDR3 runs 14 residues. CDR1 is SGHDN, CDR2 FVKESK, per germline. The CDR3 nucleotides are TGTGCCAGCAGCGCCCCGGACAGGTCGTACGAGCAGTACTTC. Its protein product is CASSAPDRSYEQYF.